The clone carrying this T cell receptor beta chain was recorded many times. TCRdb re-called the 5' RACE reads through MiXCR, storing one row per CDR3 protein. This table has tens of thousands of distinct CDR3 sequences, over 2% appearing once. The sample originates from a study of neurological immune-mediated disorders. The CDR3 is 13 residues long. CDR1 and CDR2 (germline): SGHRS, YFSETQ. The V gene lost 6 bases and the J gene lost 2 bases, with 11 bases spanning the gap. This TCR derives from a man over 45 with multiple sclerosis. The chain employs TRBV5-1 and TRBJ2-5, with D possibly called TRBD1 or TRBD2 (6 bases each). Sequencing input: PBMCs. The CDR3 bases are TGCGCCAGCAACACAGGGAGGCAAGAGACCCAGTACTTC. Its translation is CASNTGRQETQYF.